These 18 T cell receptor beta chains share one sample of origin, sequenced in a study of long-term antiretroviral therapy in people with HIV (dated 2022 in TCRdb). Sequencing of the TRB variable region was done with the immunoSEQ hsTCRB v3.0 assay at survey level resolution. The immuneACCESS repertoire file appears here via TCRdb, limited to in-frame rearrangements. These files lack a portion of the clones; in checked studies, under half of the deficit traces to unresolved V genes, and the cause of the others is not known. The sample table holds fewer than 30,000 clones, of which about 82% were seen once. The leading ten clones occupy 4.8% of the sample. The starting material was unsorted PBMCs, obtained 0.8 years after starting antiretroviral therapy. Source of these receptors: a woman aged 30 to 39 with HIV.

The chain recombines TRBV5-1 with TRBJ1-6, with 7 positions matching TRBD1. The germline CDR1 and CDR2 sequences are SGHRS and YFSETQ. Trimming removed 0 bases from V and 0 bases from J; junction bases left unmatched: 9. This CDR3 has 19 residues. In nucleotides, the CDR3 is TGCGCCAGCAGCTTGGCCCCGACAGGGATGGGCTCCTATAATTCACCCCTCCACTTT. Its protein product is CASSLAPTGMGSYNSPLHF.

The V and J genes are TRBV6-4 and TRBJ1-1, with D perhaps TRBD1 (5 bases). The CDR3 loop spans 13 amino acids. Trimming shortened V by 2 bases and J by 1 base, and 5 bases separated the two germline ends. Per the germline V gene, CDR1 is MRHNA and CDR2 is SNTAGT. The CDR3 spells CASSDRGNTEAFF. The CDR3 nucleotides are TGTGCCAGCAGTGACAGGGGGAACACTGAAGCTTTCTTT.

This rearrangement joins TRBV27 to TRBJ2-1, with TRBD2 as a possible D gene (5 bases). CDR1 is MNHEY, CDR2 SMNVEV, per germline (reference sequence). CDR3 length: 12 residues. The germline V and J ends were trimmed by 7 bases and 3 bases, with 7 bases remaining between them. CDR3 nucleotides: TGTGCCAGCACCGGGGTCTACAATGAGCAGTTCTTC. Its translation: CASTGVYNEQFF.

The chain links TRBV28 to TRBJ2-7, with a possible D match to TRBD2 (5 bases). Germline CDR1 MDHEN, CDR2 SYDVKM. There are 14 residues in the CDR3. Trimming pared 2 bases from V and 4 bases from J, leaving 12 bases between. CDR3 region: CASSLAGASYEQYV. DNA of the CDR3: TGTGCCAGCAGTTTAGCGGGTGCGTCGTACGAGCAGTACGTC.

This clone was counted once. The chain couples TRBV5-6 to TRBJ2-3; D might be TRBD2 (5 bases). The germline V gene has CDR1 SGHDT and CDR2 YYEEEE. Trimming shortened V by 2 bases and J by 2 bases, and 9 bases separated the two germline ends. This CDR3 is 14 amino acids long. CDR3 amino acids: CASSFATNTDTQYF. Here the CDR3 DNA reads TGTGCCAGCAGCTTCGCGACTAACACAGATACGCAGTATTTT.

This chain connects TRBV19 to TRBJ1-2; TRBD1 aligns across 7 bases. J lost 2 bases, V lost 2 bases, and 8 bases had no gene match. Per the germline V gene, CDR1 is LNHDA and CDR2 is SQIVND (reference sequence). CDR3 length equals 16 residues. The CDR3 spells CASSISGTALNYGYTF. CDR3 coding DNA: TGTGCCAGTAGTATATCCGGGACAGCATTAAACTATGGCTACACCTTC.

The chain has TRBV19 and TRBJ2-3; D uncertain. This CDR3 contains 9 residues. Germline values: CDR1 LNHDA, CDR2 SQIVND (reference sequence). V was cut by 6 bases and J by 14 bases, with 9 bases left in between. CDR3 in amino acids: CASRGTGYF. CDR3 sequence (DNA): TGTGCCAGTAGGGGTACGGGGTATTTT.

The rearrangement links TRBV7-9 to TRBJ1-2, with TRBD1 matching 8 bases. The CDR3 loop spans 14 amino acids. CDR1 is SEHNR and CDR2 is FQNEAQ in the germline V gene (reference sequence). Trimming at V came to 3 bases and at J to 8 bases, leaving 8 bases not matched to a gene. CDR3 region: CASSLQQGVIGYTF. DNA of the CDR3: TGTGCCAGCAGCTTGCAACAGGGGGTTATCGGCTACACCTTC. The full variable domain, in which reference TRBV7-9 and TRBJ1-2 provide the parts outside the CDR3, is DTGVSQNPRHKITKRGQNVTFRCDPISEHNRLYWYRQTLGQGPEFLTYFQNEAQLEKSRLLSDRFSAERPKGSFSTLEIQRTEQGDSAMYLCASSLQQGVIGYTFGSGTRLTVV.

V is TRBV29-1 and J is TRBJ1-6, with TRBD1 identical over 9 bases. The CDR3 sequence is 16 residues long. V gave up 5 bases and J gave up 6 bases; unmatched junction bases: 11. Germline lookup yields CDR1 SQVTM and CDR2 ANQGSEA. The CDR3 region is CSVQKDRGDGNSPLHF. The CDR3 DNA reads as TGCAGCGTTCAAAAGGACAGGGGCGACGGTAATTCACCCCTCCACTTT. The full variable domain, in which reference TRBV29-1 and TRBJ1-6 provide the parts outside the CDR3, is SAVISQKPSRDICQRGTSLTIQCQVDSQVTMMFWYRQQPGQSLTLIATANQGSEATYESGFVIDKFPISRPNLTFSTLTVSNMSPEDSSIYLCSVQKDRGDGNSPLHFGNGTRLTVT.

This clone is labeled medium-sized. The J gene is TRBJ1-1, the V gene TRBV19; no clear D. The length of the CDR3 is 12 residues. The germline V gene encodes CDR1 LNHDA and CDR2 SQIVND (reference sequence). Trimming took 10 bases from V and 1 from J, leaving 10 bases between them. The CDR3 loop reads CAIFRGNTEAFF. CDR3 coding DNA: TGTGCCATTTTTCGGGGGAACACTGAAGCTTTCTTT.

This clone was recorded a few times. CDR3 DNA sequence: TGTGCCAGCAGTTTAAAGAGTTCCATTAACTATGGCTACACCTTC. Protein sequence: CASSLKSSINYGYTF. The gene calls are TRBV27 and TRBJ1-2, with D unclear. There are 15 residues in the CDR3. Germline V gene lookup returns CDR1 MNHEY and CDR2 SMNVEV (reference sequence). V was trimmed by 2 bases and J by 1 base, leaving 11 bases between them.

This clone was picked up one time. The DNA of the CDR3 is TGCGCCAGCAGCTTAATTCAGGGGGCAGGTTCAGATACGCAGTATTTT. As protein: CASSLIQGAGSDTQYF. The chain carries TRBV5-1 and TRBJ2-3; 8 nucleotides line up with TRBD1. With 2 bases clipped from V and 4 bases from J, the junction kept 9 bases outside the gene matches. The CDR3 loop spans 16 amino acids. The germline V gene encodes CDR1 SGHRS and CDR2 YFSETQ.

The chain links TRBV19 to TRBJ2-5, with D perhaps matching TRBD1 (6 bases). V shed 5 bases and J shed 3 bases, with 16 bases lying between them. Germline V gene data show CDR1 as LNHDA and CDR2 as SQIVND (reference sequence). This CDR3 has 15 amino acids. CDR3 region: CASSLHHRAEETQYF. The DNA for the CDR3 is TGTGCCAGTAGTCTCCACCACAGGGCCGAAGAGACCCAGTACTTC.

J is TRBJ2-3 and V is TRBV5-1; 8 positions match TRBD2. This CDR3 comprises 16 residues. After removal of 0 bases from V and 1 base from J, the junction contained 4 bases not matched to a gene. CDR1 is SGHRS and CDR2 is YFSETQ in the germline V gene. The CDR3 coding sequence is TGCGCCAGCAGCTTGGAACGGCGGGGGGGCACAGATACGCAGTATTTT. Its protein is CASSLERRGGTDTQYF. The full variable domain, rest sourced from reference TRBV5-1 and TRBJ2-3, is KAGVTQTPRYLIKTRGQQVTLSCSPISGHRSVSWYQQTPGQGLQFLFEYFSETQRNKGNFPGRFSGRQFSNSRSEMNVSTLELGDSALYLCASSLERRGGTDTQYFGPGTRLTVL.

The chain recombines TRBV14 with TRBJ1-1, with D hard to call. Germline assignment: CDR1 SGHDN and CDR2 FVKESK. The V gene lost 3 bases and the J gene lost 0 bases, with 5 bases spanning the gap. The CDR3 is made up of 13 amino acids. CDR3 in DNA: TGTGCCAGCAGCCATAGCATGAACACTGAAGCTTTCTTT. Protein product: CASSHSMNTEAFF.

In its sample, this clone was seen once. The gene calls are TRBV5-1 and TRBJ2-2, with D uncertain. The CDR3 length is 14 residues. V was trimmed by 3 bases and J by 6 bases, leaving 12 bases between them. The germline V gene has CDR1 SGHRS and CDR2 YFSETQ. The CDR3: CASSSVQSPGELFF. CDR3 nucleotides: TGCGCCAGCAGCTCCGTACAGTCACCCGGGGAGCTGTTTTTT.

This clone appeared once. The chain joins TRBV7-2 to TRBJ2-1; D is undetermined. There are 11 residues in the CDR3. Germline V CDR1 and CDR2: SGHTA, FQGNSA. V was clipped by 5 bases and J by 9 bases, with 8 bases between them. CDR3 residues: CASSPTSEQFF. DNA of the CDR3: TGTGCCAGCAGCCCGACAAGTGAGCAGTTCTTC. The whole variable domain, remainder taken from reference TRBV7-2 and TRBJ2-1, is GAGVSQSPSNKVTEKGKDVELRCDPISGHTALYWYRQSLGQGLEFLIYFQGNSAPDKSGLPSDRFSAERTGGSVSTLTIQRTQQEDSAVYLCASSPTSEQFFGPGTRLTVL.

This clone was found once. The CDR3 here is CATSRDYRGTPLEGYTF. The CDR3 DNA reads TGTGCCACCAGCAGAGACTACAGGGGGACCCCCCTTGAAGGCTACACCTTC. The chain has TRBV15 and TRBJ1-2; 8 nucleotides match TRBD1. CDR3 size: 17 residues. Germline V gene data show CDR1 as LNHNV and CDR2 as YYDKDF (reference sequence). V gave up 0 bases and J gave up 8 bases; unmatched junction bases: 14.